This record looks at one TCR beta chain sequence and its context. The CDR3 has 13 residues. CDR1 is SQVTM, CDR2 ANQGSEA, per germline. V dropped 4 bases and J dropped 2 bases, with 12 bases sitting between them. Reverse transcription of about 0.45 to 1 ug RNA was carried out with random hexamers. TCRdb passed the immunoSEQ multiplex PCR reads through MiXCR, listing each CDR3 protein once. The sample has approximately 190,000 distinct CDR3 sequences, approximately 93% seen once. These data belong to a study of CD8 T cells in Susac syndrome. The V gene is TRBV29-1, the J gene TRBJ2-7; D could derive from TRBD1 or TRBD2 (5 bases each). The specimen sequenced was CD4+ T cells from PBMCs. The receptor was derived from a human donor in good health. The CDR3 DNA is TGCAGCGTTGGACCGCAGGGACCCTACGAGCAGTACTTC. This gives the protein CSVGPQGPYEQYF.